This section outlines one T cell receptor beta chain sequence together with its context. A far bigger clonotype differs at one base, so this is likely a read error. The time point was: after trial treatment. Treatment indicated: LDRT plus nivolumab, ipilimumab, low-dose cyclophosphamide and aspirin (RACIN trial). With TRAV- and TRBV-specific primers, first-strand cDNA was made, covering the alpha and beta chains. TCRs were put through 15 to 25 PCR cycles of amplification with Phusion. A constant-region primer and the V-primer adapter served as the primer pair. mRNA, after isolation, was amplified by in vitro transcription. From the reads, TCRdb called clonotypes with MiXCR, one entry per CDR3 protein. The sample consists of around 84,000 distinct CDR3 sequences, under 20% of them appearing once. This sample was taken from a study of low-dose radiotherapy and immunotherapy resistance in tumors. About the study: Cyclophosphamide went in intravenously at 200 mg/m2 every two weeks, one day before radiation and immunotherapy.

The material was PBMCs, obtained after low-dose radiotherapy plus immunotherapy. The clonotype originates from a male donor with prostate cancer.

The CDR3: CASSLGGGQGNEQYF. For the CDR3, the DNA is TGTGCCAGCAGCTTGGGGGGCGGTCAGGGCAATGAGCAGTACTTC. The J gene is TRBJ2-7, the V gene TRBV5-4; D is perhaps TRBD1 (5 bases). This CDR3 is 15 amino acids long. The V end was cut by 0 bases, the J end by 7 bases, with 17 bases between. CDR1 is SGHNT, CDR2 YYREEE, per germline (reference sequence).